The rows below give T cell receptor beta chains drawn from one sample of a study of human T cells and chemical hapten exposure. One entry per CDR3 protein results from TCRdb running MiXCR on the RACE reads. The sample lists 35,000 to 50,000 distinct CDR3 sequences; about 3.5% were seen once. What was sequenced was whole blood. All receptors derive from a human donor in good health. Some clones in this sample may be carry-over from other donors' samples. CDR3s leave out the opening cysteine and the closing phenylalanine or tryptophan. The order of the fields is D gene, V gene, CDR3 length, J gene, CDR3 protein. The D gene is left open where the match is weak.

.	TRBV4-1	13	TRBJ2-2	ASNTFGSGTGELF
.	TRBV3-1	11	TRBJ2-1	ASRGVGGGEQF
TRBD1	TRBV6-1	14	TRBJ2-5	ASSADREVRGETQY
.	TRBV28	14	TRBJ1-1	ASSKRGAGLRPEAF
TRBD2	TRBV28	15	TRBJ2-3	ASSLRLAGDKTDTQY
.	TRBV5-5	12	TRBJ1-1	ASSYYRESTEAF
TRBD1	TRBV6-6	15	TRBJ1-2	ASRNAGDRGGAGGYT
TRBD1	TRBV20-1	13	TRBJ1-1	SADSGTGFDTEAF
TRBD2	TRBV28	17	TRBJ2-2	ASSLLHGVAGAWTGELF
.	TRBV29-1	10	TRBJ1-1	SVELGNIKAF
TRBD2	TRBV5-1	12	TRBJ2-5	ASSLSLAEETQY
TRBD1	TRBV13	13	TRBJ1-6	ASRANRGNNSPLH